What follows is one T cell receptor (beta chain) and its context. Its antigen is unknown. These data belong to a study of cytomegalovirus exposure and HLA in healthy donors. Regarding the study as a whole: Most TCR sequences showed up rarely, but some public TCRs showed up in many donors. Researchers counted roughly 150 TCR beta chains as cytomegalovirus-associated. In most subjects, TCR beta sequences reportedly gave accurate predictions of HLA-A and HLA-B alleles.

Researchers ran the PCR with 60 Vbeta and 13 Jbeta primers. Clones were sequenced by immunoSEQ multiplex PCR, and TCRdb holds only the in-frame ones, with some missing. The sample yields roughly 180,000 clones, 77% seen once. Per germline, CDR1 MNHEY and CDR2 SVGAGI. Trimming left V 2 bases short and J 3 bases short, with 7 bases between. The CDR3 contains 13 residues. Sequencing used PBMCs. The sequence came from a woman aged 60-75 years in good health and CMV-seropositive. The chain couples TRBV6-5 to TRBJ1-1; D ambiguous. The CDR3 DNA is TGTGCCAGCAGTTACGTCCTTCACACTGAAGCTTTCTTT. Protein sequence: CASSYVLHTEAFF.